The 20 T cell receptor beta chains listed next were all sequenced from one sample in a study of blood T cell repertoires in COVID-19 (dated by TCRdb to 2020 to 2021). To prepare the library, the immunoSEQ multiplex PCR assay was applied. In TCRdb, the immuneACCESS table is reduced to in-frame sequences with V and J assigned. These tables do not hold every clone; where another copy was compared, an unresolved V gene accounts for under half, and the others remain unexplained. The sample table holds about 150,000 clones, of which 80% were seen once. The top ten constitute 0.45% to 0.6% of the sample. Sequenced input: peripheral blood. These receptors all stem from a man aged 55 to 69 with acute or convalescent COVID-19.

The chain couples TRBV6-2 or TRBV6-3 to TRBJ2-3; 10 bases map to TRBD1. Germline values: CDR1 MNHEY, CDR2 SVGEGT. V trimming: 4 bases; J trimming: 3 bases; junction bases outside the gene matches: 16. The CDR3 sequence is 19 residues long. CDR3 DNA: TGTGCCAGCAGTTTCGACAGGGGGCGAAGGCACGGATCTACAGATACGCAGTATTTT. This sequence encodes CASSFDRGRRHGSTDTQYF.

The rearrangement uses TRBV5-4 and TRBJ2-5; the match to TRBD2 covers 14 bases. This CDR3 comprises 16 residues. Per the germline V gene, CDR1 is SGHNT and CDR2 is YYREEE (reference sequence). V trimming: 2 bases; J trimming: 3 bases; junction bases outside the gene matches: 3. For the CDR3, the DNA is TGTGCCAGCAGCTTTGGACTAGCGGGGGGTAAAGAGACCCAGTACTTC. Its translation: CASSFGLAGGKETQYF.

The rearrangement joins TRBV3-1 (or the pseudogene TRBV3-2) to TRBJ2-7; D is unresolved. Germline CDR1 LGHDT, CDR2 YNNKEL (reference sequence). This CDR3 has 16 residues. V shed 0 bases and J shed 1 base, with 13 bases lying between them. The CDR3 DNA sequence: TGTGCCAGCAGCCAAGATAAACTGCCTCCATCCTACGAGCAGTACTTC. Protein sequence: CASSQDKLPPSYEQYF.

The J gene is TRBJ2-3, the V gene TRBV3-1 (or the pseudogene TRBV3-2); 7 nucleotides line up with TRBD2. CDR3 length: 15 amino acids. J gave up 2 bases and V 0 bases, and 2 bases lay outside the gene matches. Germline V lookup: CDR1 LGHDT, CDR2 YNNKEL (reference sequence). The CDR3 loop reads CASSQEGLLTDTQYF. The CDR3 DNA sequence: TGTGCCAGCAGCCAAGAGGGACTACTCACAGATACGCAGTATTTT.

This clone was seen a few times. The rearrangement uses TRBV28 and TRBJ1-5, with D hard to call. With 3 bases removed from V and 3 bases from J, the gap between germline ends came to 9 bases. This CDR3 contains 14 residues. Germline assignment: CDR1 MDHEN and CDR2 SYDVKM. The CDR3 coding sequence is TGTGCCAGCAGTTTCACAGTCCCCAATCAGCCCCAGCATTTT. Its protein product is CASSFTVPNQPQHF.

This clone was observed at least ten times. This sequence joins TRBV6-2 or TRBV6-3 and TRBJ2-7; no definite D call. V lost 6 bases to trimming and J lost 2 bases, with 20 bases between them. The CDR3 consists of 16 residues. In germline, CDR1 is MNHEY, CDR2 SVGEGT. In nucleotides, the CDR3 is TGTGCCAGCAGCCCGACCGACTCCTCCCCTACCTACGAGCAGTACTTC. Protein sequence: CASSPTDSSPTYEQYF.

The chain links TRBV19 to TRBJ2-6; weak D call: TRBD1 (5 bases). The germline CDR1 and CDR2 sequences are LNHDA and SQIVND (reference sequence). The CDR3 covers 16 residues. V was pared by 5 bases and J by 1 base, with 12 bases between. CDR3 nucleotide sequence: TGTGCCAGTAGTGGCAGGGTTCGGTCTGGGGCCAACGTCCTGACTTTC. This gives the protein CASSGRVRSGANVLTF.

The chain combines TRBV18 with TRBJ2-2, with 9 bases identical to TRBD2. Germline V CDR1 and CDR2: KGHSH, LQKENI. This CDR3 region has 16 residues. V was clipped by 2 bases and J by 1 base; unmatched bases: 2. CDR3 residues: CASSPNSGGNTGELFF. CDR3 sequence (DNA): TGTGCCAGCTCACCAAATAGCGGGGGGAACACCGGGGAGCTGTTTTTT.

The CDR3 reads CASSQRPGQISTNEKLFF. The CDR3 DNA is TGCGCCAGCAGCCAGCGCCCTGGACAGATTTCAACTAATGAAAAACTGTTTTTT. The genes are TRBV4-3 and TRBJ1-4; the D gene is possibly TRBD1 (6 bases). Germline V CDR1 and CDR2: LGHNA, YSLEER. The V end was cut by 3 bases, the J end by 0 bases, with 17 bases between. This CDR3 has 18 residues.

This chain uses TRBV27 with TRBJ1-2; TRBD1 is a possible D gene (5 bases). The CDR3 covers 12 residues. Germline V gene data show CDR1 as MNHEY and CDR2 as SMNVEV (reference sequence). Trimming took off 8 bases at V and 8 bases at J, with 15 bases between the two ends. The CDR3 sequence is CASGRGAAGYTF. Written as DNA, the CDR3 is TGTGCCAGCGGCCGCGGGGCGGCCGGCTACACCTTC.

V and J are TRBV18 and TRBJ1-3; perhaps TRBD1 as D (5 bases). CDR1 and CDR2 (germline): KGHSH, LQKENI. The CDR3 runs 16 residues. The germline V and J ends were trimmed by 3 bases and 0 bases, with 12 bases remaining between them. The DNA of the CDR3 is TGTGCCAGCTCACCCAGGGAACCTAGCTCTGGAAACACCATATATTTT. Translating gives CASSPREPSSGNTIYF.

V is TRBV28 and J is TRBJ1-6, with 10 nucleotides matching TRBD1. The CDR3 is made up of 16 amino acids. Trimming took 5 bases from V and 5 from J; bases not matched to a gene: 6. CDR1 is MDHEN, CDR2 SYDVKM, per germline. The CDR3 region has the DNA TGTGCCAGCAGTCCGTGGACAGGGGGTAATAATTCACCCCTCCACTTT. Translating it yields CASSPWTGGNNSPLHF.

The V and J genes are TRBV20-1 and TRBJ2-1, with 11 bases lining up with TRBD2. The CDR3 is 14 residues long. Germline V lookup: CDR1 DFQATT, CDR2 SNEGSKA (reference sequence). The J segment lost 4 bases and the V segment lost 3 bases, leaving 2 bases of the junction unmatched. CDR3 in DNA: TGCAGTGCTAGTACTAGCGGGGGTTACAATGAGCAGTTCTTC. Its translation: CSASTSGGYNEQFF.

The V call is TRBV6-5, the J call TRBJ2-2, with 8 positions matching TRBD1. The CDR3 is 14 residues long. V lost 8 bases and J lost 0; bases outside the gene matches: 2. CDR1 and CDR2 from the germline V gene are MNHEY and SVGAGI. Written as DNA, the CDR3 is TGTGCCAGCCGGGACAGGTCGAACACCGGGGAGCTGTTTTTT. It specifies CASRDRSNTGELFF.

The chain combines TRBV19 with TRBJ1-2, with 8 nucleotides matching TRBD1. The CDR3 extends over 14 amino acids. With 5 bases clipped from V and 7 bases from J, the junction kept 9 bases outside the gene matches. In germline, CDR1 is LNHDA, CDR2 SQIVND (reference sequence). As DNA, the CDR3 is TGTGCCAGTAGTGAAGACCGAGACAGGGGTGGCTACACCTTC. Its protein is CASSEDRDRGGYTF.

V and J are TRBV6-5 and TRBJ1-2, with D possibly matching TRBD1 (6 bases). The V and J ends lost 6 bases and 4 bases respectively, with 15 bases between them. The CDR3 covers 14 residues. Germline V gives CDR1 MNHEY, CDR2 SVGAGI. CDR3 protein: CASRPGGGSYGYTF. CDR3 DNA: TGTGCCAGCAGGCCGGGGGGGGGCAGCTATGGCTACACCTTC.

The V and J genes are TRBV6-2 or TRBV6-3 and TRBJ2-7; 8 bases align to TRBD2. V gave up 2 bases and J gave up 7 bases; unmatched junction bases: 4. The CDR3 is 13 amino acids. Germline-derived CDR1 and CDR2 are MNHEY and SVGEGT. CDR3 nucleotides: TGTGCCAGCAGTTACCTCCAGCGGGGGGAGCAGTACTTC. Its protein product is CASSYLQRGEQYF.

This clone is a singleton in its sample. The chain employs TRBV2 and TRBJ1-6, with D uncertain. From germline, CDR1 is SNHLY and CDR2 FYNNEI. This CDR3 spans 15 amino acids. Trimming cost V 2 bases and J 5 bases, with 10 bases left between them. The CDR3: CASSERRQNNSPLHF. DNA for the CDR3: TGTGCCAGCAGTGAACGCAGACAAAATAATTCACCCCTCCACTTT.

The chain combines TRBV9 with TRBJ1-1; 7 nucleotides match TRBD1. The CDR3 spans 15 residues. CDR1 and CDR2 from the germline V gene are SGDLS and YYNGEE. The trim removed 4 bases at V and 4 bases at J, leaving 10 bases unmatched. CDR3 in DNA: TGTGCCAGCAGCCCCCGACAGGGTTCTAGCACTGAAGCTTTCTTT. Amino acid sequence: CASSPRQGSSTEAFF.

This chain joins TRBV6-2 or TRBV6-3 and TRBJ2-7; 11 nucleotides line up with TRBD1. Unmatched junction bases numbered 9, after V lost 7 bases and J lost 4 bases. Germline loops: CDR1 MNHEY, CDR2 SVGEGT. This CDR3 has 15 residues. CDR3 protein: CASNPGTGGTYEQYF. For the CDR3, the DNA is TGTGCCAGCAACCCCGGGACAGGGGGGACGTACGAGCAGTACTTC.